Detailed here is one T cell receptor (beta chain). CDR1 ENHRY and CDR2 SYGVKD come from the germline V gene. The CDR3 length is 13 residues. Trimming cost V 0 bases and J 7 bases, with 4 bases left between them. This sample stems from a study of T cell changes during pregnancy in multiple sclerosis. This table comes from immunoSEQ multiplex PCR, and its TCRdb copy is limited to in-frame clones, with some not included. The table has about 38,000 clones, about nine tenths seen once. The source material was CD8+ T cells from peripheral blood mononuclear cells, sampled after pregnancy. The sequence was collected from a female donor with multiple sclerosis, enrolled in a pregnancy study. The chain has TRBV10-3 and TRBJ1-6; the D is unclear. The CDR3, as DNA: TGTGCCATCAGTGAGTCCAGGAATTCACCCCTCCACTTT. Its protein product is CAISESRNSPLHF.